This passage covers 15 T cell receptor beta chains from one sample sequenced in a study of blood T cell repertoires in COVID-19. This table comes from immunoSEQ multiplex PCR, and its TCRdb copy is limited to in-frame clones, with some not included. The sample has just under 65,000 clones; 83% are singletons. The sequenced sample was peripheral blood. The receptors here all came from a human donor in a cohort sampled during active COVID-19.

The rearrangement links TRBV11-2 to TRBJ1-1; D is unresolved. The CDR3 runs to 16 residues. From germline, CDR1 is SGHAT and CDR2 FQNNGV. Trimming removed 3 bases from V and 3 bases from J, with 17 bases in between. The CDR3 loop is CASSLNSGGPYTEAFF. As DNA, the CDR3 is TGTGCCAGCAGCTTGAACAGTGGAGGTCCTTACACTGAAGCTTTCTTT.

The chain recombines TRBV6-5 with TRBJ2-7; 8 nucleotides agree with TRBD2. Trimming took 10 bases from V and 2 from J; bases not matched to a gene: 10. This CDR3 region has 14 residues. Germline-derived CDR1 and CDR2 are MNHEY and SVGAGI. The CDR3 sequence is CATWRGAPTYEQYF. The DNA of the CDR3 is TGTGCCACATGGCGGGGGGCCCCGACCTACGAGCAGTACTTC.

The chain uses TRBV5-1 and TRBJ2-7; D may be TRBD2 (7 bases). V gave up 5 bases and J gave up 3 bases, with 15 bases separating them. Germline lookup yields CDR1 SGHRS and CDR2 YFSETQ. The CDR3 has 14 residues. The CDR3 is CASRSGGTYYEQYF. The CDR3 nucleotides read TGCGCCAGCAGATCCGGGGGGACATACTACGAGCAGTACTTC.

This clone has a handful of counts. The rearrangement joins TRBV7-6 to TRBJ2-5; 11 bases fit TRBD1. Trimming removed 0 bases from V and 5 bases from J; junction bases left unmatched: 5. The CDR3 covers 16 residues. In germline, CDR1 is SGHVS, CDR2 FNYEAQ. The chain's CDR3 is CASSLAGQGAGETQYF. The CDR3 nucleotides read TGTGCCAGCAGCTTAGCCGGACAGGGGGCGGGCGAGACCCAGTACTTC.

In nucleotides, the CDR3 is TGTGCCAGCAGTCGTCTAGCGGGGAATGAGCAGTTCTTC. This encodes CASSRLAGNEQFF. The chain links TRBV6-5 to TRBJ2-1; 9 bases map to TRBD2. In germline, CDR1 is MNHEY, CDR2 SVGAGI. V trimming: 5 bases; J trimming: 7 bases; junction bases outside the gene matches: 3. The CDR3 is 13 amino acids.

The chain uses TRBV29-1 and TRBJ1-2, with TRBD1 identical over 7 bases. Germline CDR1 and CDR2: SQVTM and ANQGSEA. The CDR3 loop spans 13 amino acids. V trimming: 3 bases; J trimming: 4 bases; junction bases outside the gene matches: 5. This CDR3 is CSVDPTGRYGYTF. The CDR3 DNA sequence: TGCAGCGTTGACCCGACAGGGCGCTATGGCTACACCTTC.

This clone came up a few times. The chain employs TRBV15 and TRBJ1-1, with a weak D call TRBD1 (5 bases). Germline assignment: CDR1 LNHNV and CDR2 YYDKDF (reference sequence). This CDR3 is built from 16 residues. Trimming took 5 bases from V and 0 from J, leaving 16 bases between them. CDR3 amino acids: CATSGRSTALNTEAFF. CDR3 nucleotide sequence: TGTGCCACCAGCGGCCGGTCGACAGCCCTGAACACTGAAGCTTTCTTT.

J is TRBJ1-3 and V is TRBV18; TRBD1 matches at 7 bases. The CDR3 runs to 14 residues. The germline V gene encodes CDR1 KGHSH and CDR2 LQKENI. The junction had 11 bases not matched to a gene; V was cut back by 6 bases and J by 9 bases. The CDR3: CASSLRDRRGTIYF. The CDR3 bases are TGTGCCAGCTCTCTCCGGGACAGACGTGGCACCATATATTTT.

The V and J genes are TRBV18 and TRBJ2-2; 8 nucleotides agree with TRBD1. V lost 4 bases and J lost 1; bases outside the gene matches: 2. Germline CDR1 KGHSH, CDR2 LQKENI. This CDR3 contains 15 residues. CDR3 protein: CASSQGQGNTGELFF. The CDR3 nucleotides read TGTGCCAGCTCACAAGGACAGGGGAACACCGGGGAGCTGTTTTTT.

This chain links TRBV5-1 with TRBJ2-1; TRBD2 matches 14 bases. The trim removed 3 bases at V and 8 bases at J, leaving 4 bases unmatched. Germline CDR1 is SGHRS and CDR2 is YFSETQ. The CDR3 spans 15 residues. The CDR3 bases are TGCGCCAGCAGCTCGGGACTAGCGGGAGTGGATGAGCAGTTCTTC. This codes for CASSSGLAGVDEQFF.

The chain joins TRBV5-4 to TRBJ2-3; no clear D. Germline V lookup: CDR1 SGHNT, CDR2 YYREEE (reference sequence). The CDR3 extends over 16 amino acids. V lost 2 bases to trimming and J lost 2 bases, with 15 bases between them. The chain's CDR3 is CASSFVRALPTDTQYF. The DNA for the CDR3 is TGTGCCAGCAGCTTTGTGAGAGCCCTACCCACAGATACGCAGTATTTT. The full variable domain, rest sourced from reference TRBV5-4 and TRBJ2-3, is ETGVTQSPTHLIKTRGQQVTLRCSSQSGHNTVSWYQQALGQGPQFIFQYYREEENGRGNFPPRFSGLQFPNYSSELNVNALELDDSALYLCASSFVRALPTDTQYFGPGTRLTVL.

The rearrangement uses TRBV18 and TRBJ2-6; a possible D gene is TRBD1 (6 bases). The CDR3 has 19 residues. Trimming removed 5 bases at V and 0 bases at J, with 20 bases between. Per the germline V gene, CDR1 is KGHSH and CDR2 is LQKENI. The DNA for the CDR3 is TGTGCCAGCTCATCCGACAGGCTGTTCTTCACCTCTGGGGCCAACGTCCTGACTTTC. Translation: CASSSDRLFFTSGANVLTF.

The V gene is TRBV7-9, the J gene TRBJ2-7, with D hard to call. Germline CDR1 reads SEHNR; CDR2 reads FQNEAQ (reference sequence). Trimming pared 6 bases from V and 2 bases from J, leaving 11 bases between. This CDR3 is 13 amino acids long. CDR3 residues: CASSFSNPYEQYF. In DNA form, the CDR3 reads TGTGCCAGCAGTTTTTCTAACCCCTACGAGCAGTACTTC.

This chain connects TRBV19 to TRBJ2-3; TRBD2 matches 8 bases. The CDR3 totals 15 residues. Germline V gene data show CDR1 as LNHDA and CDR2 as SQIVND (reference sequence). Germline trimming cut 4 bases from V and 0 bases from J; bases unmatched to any gene: 3. The CDR3, as DNA: TGTGCCAGTAGTACCAGCGGGAGAAGCACAGATACGCAGTATTTT. It is translated as CASSTSGRSTDTQYF.

The chain recombines TRBV15 with TRBJ2-7, with 8 bases fitting TRBD1. With V trimmed by 0 bases and J by 5 bases, 6 bases remained unmatched. The CDR3 is made up of 15 amino acids. In germline, CDR1 is LNHNV, CDR2 YYDKDF (reference sequence). The CDR3 DNA sequence: TGTGCCACCAGCAGAGATGTGGGACAGGAAAACGAGCAGTACTTC. As protein: CATSRDVGQENEQYF.